The clone carrying this TCR beta chain was seen more than once but under ten times. What it binds is unknown. A second about 7 to 11 cycle PCR used barcoded and J-beta primers. TCRdb used MiXCR to reprocess the 5' RACE reads, holding one entry per CDR3 protein. The data contain fewer than 800,000 distinct CDR3 sequences, roughly 21% of them singletons. This entry comes from a study of blood T cells in healthy people across ages. The study, taken as a whole, reports: Investigators viewed diversity estimates from one million T cells as underestimates, the study reported.

Trimming shortened V by 3 bases and J by 0 bases, and 13 bases separated the two germline ends. CDR1 is SGHTA and CDR2 is FQGNSA in the germline V gene. The CDR3 runs to 16 residues. The TCR comes from a man in his 70s in good health. The chain links TRBV7-2 to TRBJ2-3; the D gene is possibly TRBD2 (5 bases). Sequencing input: blood. CDR3 bases: TGTGCCAGCAGCTTGACCCTAGCCCGTAGCACAGATACGCAGTATTTT. Protein product: CASSLTLARSTDTQYF.